This TCR beta chain was observed in a study of OX40 agonist ivuxolimab in advanced cancers. Study in general: In this cohort, patients received ivuxolimab, an agonistic anti-OX40 (CD134) antibody. Broader study findings: No antigen was identified for the clonally expanded peripheral T cells.

Sequenced by immunoSEQ multiplex PCR; TCRdb stores in-frame clones only, minus some. The sample carries roughly 81,000 clones, 75% to 90% recorded once. Trimming left V 2 bases short and J 6 bases short, with 12 bases between. CDR3 length: 14 residues. The germline V gene has CDR1 MNHNY and CDR2 SVGAGI (reference sequence). As concerns this clone: Its target is not known.

The sequence was obtained from an adult with an advanced solid tumor such as melanoma, head and neck, liver or kidney cancer. V gene TRBV6-6 combines with J gene TRBJ2-3; the D gene is possibly TRBD1 (6 bases). The sequencing used CD4+ or CD8+ T cells sorted from blood, collected in a trial of the OX40 agonist ivuxolimab. The CDR3 here is CASSYKIRGDTQYF. The DNA of the CDR3 is TGTGCCAGCAGTTACAAAATTAGGGGGGATACGCAGTATTTT.